Each of the 11 T cell receptor beta chains below was sequenced from the same sample in a study of blood T cell repertoires in COVID-19. Assay used: immunoSEQ multiplex PCR; TCRdb lists only in-frame clones, some missing. Among 210,000 or so clones listed, roughly 85% were seen once. The specimen was peripheral blood. These receptors all stem from a man aged 45-60 years with COVID-19, enrolled during active disease.

The chain links TRBV5-4 to TRBJ2-3; 13 bases agree with TRBD2. With V trimmed by 4 bases and J by 8 bases, 10 bases remained unmatched. The germline V gene encodes CDR1 SGHNT and CDR2 YYREEE (reference sequence). The CDR3 totals 16 residues. CDR3 sequence: CASSRGLAGASGTQYF. Written as DNA, the CDR3 is TGTGCCAGCAGCCGAGGACTAGCGGGGGCCTCAGGTACGCAGTATTTT.

V and J are TRBV5-1 and TRBJ2-1; 10 bases match TRBD2. This CDR3 is built from 15 residues. Germline loops: CDR1 SGHRS, CDR2 YFSETQ. With V trimmed by 2 bases and J by 10 bases, 9 bases remained unmatched. CDR3 region: CASSFASGGAGEQFF. Written as DNA, the CDR3 is TGCGCCAGCAGCTTCGCCAGCGGGGGGGCTGGGGAGCAGTTCTTC. Supplemented by reference TRBV5-1 and TRBJ2-1, the full variable domain reads KAGVTQTPRYLIKTRGQQVTLSCSPISGHRSVSWYQQTPGQGLQFLFEYFSETQRNKGNFPGRFSGRQFSNSRSEMNVSTLELGDSALYLCASSFASGGAGEQFFGPGTRLTVL.

The chain is built from TRBV2 and TRBJ2-1, with 9 bases that match TRBD2. CDR3 length: 18 residues. The junction had 11 bases not matched to a gene; V was cut back by 4 bases and J by 1 base. CDR1 is SNHLY, CDR2 FYNNEI, per germline. The CDR3 reads CASSAAVASGISYNEQFF. CDR3 DNA sequence: TGTGCCAGCAGTGCGGCGGTCGCTAGCGGGATATCCTACAATGAGCAGTTCTTC. Based on the CDR3 plus reference TRBV2 and TRBJ2-1, the full variable domain is EPEVTQTPSHQVTQMGQEVILRCVPISNHLYFYWYRQILGQKVEFLVSFYNNEISEKSEIFDDQFSVERPDGSNFTLKIRSTKLEDSAMYFCASSAAVASGISYNEQFFGPGTRLTVL.

The chain links TRBV4-1 to TRBJ1-1; maybe TRBD1 (6 bases). Germline lookup yields CDR1 MGHRA and CDR2 YSYEKL. V lost 4 bases and J 1 base, leaving 13 bases between the germline ends. The CDR3 sequence is 15 residues long. CDR3: CASSRAPGQNTEAFF. The CDR3, as DNA: TGCGCCAGCAGCCGAGCCCCGGGACAGAACACTGAAGCTTTCTTT.

The V and J genes are TRBV7-6 and TRBJ2-7, with D possibly matching TRBD1 (5 bases). Germline V gives CDR1 SGHVS, CDR2 FNYEAQ. The length of the CDR3 is 15 residues. V lost 4 bases and J 5 bases, leaving 18 bases between the germline ends. The chain's CDR3 is CASSSLSAGWNEQYF. CDR3 in DNA: TGTGCCAGCAGCTCCCTTTCGGCAGGGTGGAACGAGCAGTACTTC. Supplemented by reference TRBV7-6 and TRBJ2-7, the full variable domain reads GAGVSQSPRYKVTKRGQDVALRCDPISGHVSLYWYRQALGQGPEFLTYFNYEAQQDKSGLPNDRFSAERPEGSISTLTIQRTEQRDSAMYRCASSSLSAGWNEQYFGPGTRLTVT.

The chain employs TRBV6-1 and TRBJ1-1; 9 bases line up with TRBD1. J gave up 3 bases and V 3 bases, and 11 bases lay outside the gene matches. The germline V gene has CDR1 MNHNS and CDR2 SASEGT. The CDR3 runs to 17 residues. This chain's CDR3 is CASSDFRDRAIDTEAFF. As DNA, the CDR3 is TGTGCCAGCAGTGACTTCCGGGACAGGGCTATTGACACTGAAGCTTTCTTT.

The rearrangement joins TRBV7-2 to TRBJ2-2; a weak D match, TRBD1 (5 bases). This CDR3 contains 15 residues. Germline CDR1 and CDR2: SGHTA and FQGNSA. Trimming cost V 1 base and J 2 bases, with 8 bases left between them. The CDR3: CASSLGGSNTGELFF. The CDR3 DNA reads TGTGCCAGCAGCTTAGGGGGCTCTAACACCGGGGAGCTGTTTTTT.

About this clone itself: The same CDR3 also results from other DNA sequences found in this sample. The CDR3 coding sequence is TGTGCCAGCAGCCCCGACAGGGGTAACTATGGCTACACCTTC. Its translation: CASSPDRGNYGYTF. This chain joins TRBV7-2 and TRBJ1-2; the match to TRBD1 covers 8 bases. The CDR3 loop spans 14 amino acids. V was pared by 5 bases and J by 1 base, with 3 bases of the junction left unmatched. CDR1 SGHTA and CDR2 FQGNSA come from the germline V gene.

The rearrangement joins TRBV28 to TRBJ2-7, with D possibly being TRBD1 (6 bases). The CDR3 totals 12 residues. Germline values: CDR1 MDHEN, CDR2 SYDVKM. Trimming left V 6 bases short and J 6 bases short, with 12 bases between. The DNA for the CDR3 is TGTGCCAGCAGCCTGACAGGTCTCGAGCAGTACTTC. Translating it yields CASSLTGLEQYF.

The chain combines TRBV2 with TRBJ2-1; no definite D call. V gave up 8 bases and J gave up 8 bases, with 16 bases separating them. CDR3 length equals 13 residues. From germline, CDR1 is SNHLY and CDR2 FYNNEI. CDR3 in DNA: TGTGCCAGCTGCTGGTCGCATCGCGATGAGCAGTTCTTC. Translating gives CASCWSHRDEQFF.

This clone appeared once. The V and J genes are TRBV5-4 and TRBJ2-5, with D perhaps matching TRBD1 (7 bases). V was shortened by 4 bases and J by 4 bases, with 17 bases between the two germline ends. Germline CDR1 is SGHNT and CDR2 is YYREEE (reference sequence). CDR3 size: 15 residues. The CDR3 is CASSLGGQGGETQYF. The CDR3 DNA reads as TGTGCCAGCAGCCTTGGGGGGCAGGGGGGAGAGACCCAGTACTTC. Variable domain in full (rest from reference TRBV5-4 and TRBJ2-5): ETGVTQSPTHLIKTRGQQVTLRCSSQSGHNTVSWYQQALGQGPQFIFQYYREEENGRGNFPPRFSGLQFPNYSSELNVNALELDDSALYLCASSLGGQGGETQYFGPGTRLLVL.